Presented here are 19 T cell receptor beta chains from one specimen sequenced in a study of blood T cells in healthy people across ages. Together with a sample-barcoded 5' primer, a J-beta primer mix was included in a second PCR lasting roughly 7 to 11 cycles. TCRdb fed the 5' RACE reads into MiXCR, producing one record per CDR3 protein. The sample records approximately 800,000 distinct CDR3 sequences, more than 45% being singletons. Sequences were obtained from blood. The source of these receptors is a man aged 25 to 40 in good health.

This clonotype has more than one count but fewer than ten. CDR3 residues: CSVAERGTEAFF. For the CDR3, the DNA is TGCAGCGTAGCCGAAAGGGGCACTGAAGCTTTCTTT. J is TRBJ1-1 and V is TRBV29-1; D possibly corresponds to TRBD1 (5 bases). The V gene's germline CDR1 is SQVTM and CDR2 ANQGSEA. The length of the CDR3 is 12 residues. V lost 6 bases, J lost 4 bases, and 12 bases lay in between.

This sequence joins TRBV13 and TRBJ1-2; a weak D match, TRBD1 (5 bases). This CDR3 contains 15 residues. The germline gives CDR1 PRHDT, CDR2 FYEKMQ (reference sequence). Trimming stripped 4 bases from V and 0 bases from J, with 12 bases between. CDR3: CASSSGVRANYGYTF. DNA for the CDR3: TGTGCCAGCAGCTCGGGCGTCAGGGCTAACTATGGCTACACCTTC.

The chain joins TRBV20-1 to TRBJ2-3; D gene unclear. This CDR3 region has 13 residues. The ends were cut back, 6 bases at V and 1 base at J, with 11 bases in the middle. The germline V gene has CDR1 DFQATT and CDR2 SNEGSKA (reference sequence). CDR3 region: CSARSYRTDTQYF. Written as DNA, the CDR3 is TGCAGTGCCCGCAGCTACCGCACAGATACGCAGTATTTT.

The count of this clonotype is one. The chain has TRBV7-2 and TRBJ2-4; perhaps TRBD2 as D (6 bases). Trimming removed 2 bases from V and 1 base from J, with 12 bases in between. The CDR3 length is 16 residues. CDR1 and CDR2 from the germline V gene are SGHTA and FQGNSA. The DNA for the CDR3 is TGTGCCAGCAGCTTATATGGCGGGATTGCCAAAAACATTCAGTACTTC. This gives the protein CASSLYGGIAKNIQYF.

This chain joins TRBV20-1 and TRBJ2-3; 10 positions agree with TRBD2. This CDR3 is built from 15 residues. J gave up 2 bases and V 4 bases, and 6 bases lay outside the gene matches. Germline V lookup: CDR1 DFQATT, CDR2 SNEGSKA (reference sequence). CDR3 nucleotide sequence: TGCAGTGCTATCTCCGGGACTAGCGTCACAGATACGCAGTATTTT. Its protein is CSAISGTSVTDTQYF.

This sequence joins TRBV10-1 and TRBJ2-6; 8 nucleotides line up with TRBD1. Germline values: CDR1 WNHNN, CDR2 SYGVQD (reference sequence). J was trimmed by 1 base and V by 6 bases; bases with no gene match: 8. This CDR3 region has 17 residues. The DNA of the CDR3 is TGCGCCAGCAGACGCGGGACAGGCAAATCTGGGGCCAACGTCCTGACTTTC. Encoded protein: CASRRGTGKSGANVLTF.

The chain joins TRBV5-6 to TRBJ2-5; no clear D. Germline V gene lookup returns CDR1 SGHDT and CDR2 YYEEEE. Trimming removed 0 bases from V and 1 base from J, with 10 bases in between. The CDR3 sequence is 15 residues long. In nucleotides, the CDR3 is TGTGCCAGCAGCTTGGCCCGAACTTTCCAAGAGACCCAGTACTTC. Residues: CASSLARTFQETQYF. The full variable domain, completed using reference TRBV5-6 and TRBJ2-5, is DAGVTQSPTHLIKTRGQQVTLRCSPKSGHDTVSWYQQALGQGPQFIFQYYEEEERQRGNFPDRFSGHQFPNYSSELNVNALLLGDSALYLCASSLARTFQETQYFGPGTRLLVL.

The genes are TRBV7-6 and TRBJ2-1; the match to TRBD2 covers 7 bases. Germline loops: CDR1 SGHVS, CDR2 FNYEAQ. The J segment lost 6 bases and the V segment lost 4 bases, leaving 6 bases of the junction unmatched. This CDR3 region has 14 residues. The CDR3 DNA sequence: TGTGCCAGCAGCTCTGGTGGGGGGGTCAATGAGCAGTTCTTC. This encodes CASSSGGGVNEQFF.

The chain couples TRBV29-1 to TRBJ2-7, with 7 bases lining up with TRBD1. Trimming cost V 2 bases and J 7 bases; bases outside gene matches: 14. The CDR3 consists of 15 residues. CDR1 and CDR2 from the germline V gene are SQVTM and ANQGSEA. CDR3 coding DNA: TGCAGCGTTGAACCACTACAGGGGACCTTCCGGGAGCAGTACTTC. As protein: CSVEPLQGTFREQYF.

The V gene is TRBV28, the J gene TRBJ2-7, with D uncertain. V dropped 7 bases and J dropped 3 bases, with 13 bases sitting between them. CDR3 length equals 13 residues. From germline, CDR1 is MDHEN and CDR2 SYDVKM. The CDR3 loop reads CASMYHLNYEQYF. For the CDR3, the DNA is TGTGCCAGCATGTATCACCTAAACTACGAGCAGTACTTC.

This chain links TRBV5-1 with TRBJ2-1, with TRBD1 identical over 9 bases. The junction had 14 bases not matched to a gene; V was cut back by 6 bases and J by 10 bases. Germline-derived CDR1 and CDR2 are SGHRS and YFSETQ. The CDR3 is 15 residues long. Here the CDR3 DNA reads TGCGCCAGCACCCTGGGGGACAGGGAACTAGACGAGCAGTTCTTC. This sequence encodes CASTLGDRELDEQFF.

Notes on this clonotype: A junction end diverges from the germline sequence, so it may reflect a read error. The chain combines TRBV28 with TRBJ1-5; D is possibly TRBD1 (5 bases). This CDR3 region has 15 residues. CDR1 and CDR2 from the germline V gene are MDHEN and SYDVKM. CDR3 in DNA: TGTACCAGCAGTTTATGGGACGGTCTTCACCAGCCCCAGCATTTT. Translated, it gives CTSSLWDGLHQPQHF.

V and J are TRBV12-3 or TRBV12-4 and TRBJ1-2; D may be TRBD1 (5 bases). The V gene lost 5 bases and the J gene lost 4 bases, with 11 bases spanning the gap. The CDR3 is 13 residues long. CDR3 nucleotide sequence: TGTGCCAGCAGTACCCAGGGCGGCTATGGCTACACCTTC. Translation: CASSTQGGYGYTF.

This clonotype has a single count. The gene calls are TRBV7-2 and TRBJ2-1; 12 positions match TRBD2. After removal of 11 bases from V and 0 bases from J, the junction contained 8 bases not matched to a gene. The CDR3 runs 16 residues. CDR1 and CDR2 from the germline V gene are SGHTA and FQGNSA. The DNA for the CDR3 is TGTGCCGTACCGGGACTAGCGGGTTACTCCTACAATGAGCAGTTCTTC. It translates to CAVPGLAGYSYNEQFF.

This rearrangement joins TRBV4-2 to TRBJ2-7; a weak D match, TRBD1 (6 bases). This CDR3 has 18 amino acids. The germline gives CDR1 LGHNA, CDR2 YNFKEQ. Trimming shortened V by 0 bases and J by 5 bases, and 23 bases separated the two germline ends. Here the CDR3 reads CASSQDGRKGGGRNEQYF. As DNA, the CDR3 is TGTGCCAGCAGCCAAGACGGAAGAAAAGGGGGTGGACGAAACGAGCAGTACTTC.

The rearrangement links TRBV18 to TRBJ2-7; 7 bases agree with TRBD1. In germline, CDR1 is KGHSH, CDR2 LQKENI. The CDR3 loop spans 16 amino acids. With V trimmed by 0 bases and J by 0 bases, 5 bases remained unmatched. In DNA form, the CDR3 reads TGTGCCAGCTCACCACCGAACAGGGGAAGCTCCTACGAGCAGTACTTC. This gives the protein CASSPPNRGSSYEQYF.

A few counts support this clonotype. This chain connects TRBV28 to TRBJ2-3; perhaps D is TRBD1 or TRBD2 (6 bases each). This CDR3 contains 15 residues. V lost 5 bases to trimming and J lost 4 bases, with 16 bases between them. Germline assignment: CDR1 MDHEN and CDR2 SYDVKM. CDR3 protein: CASSPTGRPPDTQYF. The DNA for the CDR3 is TGTGCCAGCAGTCCCACAGGGAGGCCCCCAGATACGCAGTATTTT.

The V and J genes are TRBV7-8 and TRBJ2-1; 9 bases line up with TRBD2. V shed 2 bases, J shed 4 bases, and the junction held 9 bases outside the gene matches. Germline V gene lookup returns CDR1 SGHVS and CDR2 FQNEAQ. The CDR3 covers 17 residues. The CDR3 loop reads CASSLFPGLATYNEQFF. The CDR3 nucleotides are TGTGCCAGCAGCTTATTTCCGGGACTAGCAACTTACAATGAGCAGTTCTTC.

The CDR3 is CASSVTDRGRGYTF. CDR3 DNA: TGTGCCAGCAGTGTCACGGACAGGGGACGGGGCTACACCTTC. The chain couples TRBV2 to TRBJ1-2, with 9 positions matching TRBD1. In germline, CDR1 is SNHLY, CDR2 FYNNEI. The J segment lost 8 bases and the V segment lost 4 bases, leaving 8 bases of the junction unmatched. This CDR3 has 14 residues.